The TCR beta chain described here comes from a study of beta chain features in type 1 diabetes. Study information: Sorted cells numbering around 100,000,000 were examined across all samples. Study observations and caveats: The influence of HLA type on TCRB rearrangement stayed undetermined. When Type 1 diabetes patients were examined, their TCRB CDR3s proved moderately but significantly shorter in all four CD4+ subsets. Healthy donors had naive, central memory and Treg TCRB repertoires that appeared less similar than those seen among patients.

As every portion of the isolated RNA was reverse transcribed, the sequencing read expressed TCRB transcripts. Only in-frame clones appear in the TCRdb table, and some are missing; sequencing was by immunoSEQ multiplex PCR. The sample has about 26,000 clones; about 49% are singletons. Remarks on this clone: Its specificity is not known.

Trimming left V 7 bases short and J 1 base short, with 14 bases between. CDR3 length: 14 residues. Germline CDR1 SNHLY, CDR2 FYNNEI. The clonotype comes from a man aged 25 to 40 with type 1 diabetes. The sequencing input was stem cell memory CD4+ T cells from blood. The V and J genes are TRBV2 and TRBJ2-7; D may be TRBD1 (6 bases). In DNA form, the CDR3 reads TGTGCCAGCAACTACGACAGGCGATCCTACGAGCAGTACTTC. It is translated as CASNYDRRSYEQYF.